Listed here are 11 T cell receptor beta chains from one sample, sequenced in a study of blood T cell repertoires in COVID-19. Generated by immunoSEQ multiplex PCR, the TCRdb table keeps only in-frame clones and is missing some. The data contain about 380,000 clones, more than 80% of them singletons. Material: peripheral blood. The receptors come from a man between 40 and 49 years old with acute or convalescent COVID-19.

J is TRBJ2-3 and V is TRBV27; a possible D gene is TRBD2 (5 bases). This CDR3 has 17 residues. Trimming shortened V by 6 bases and J by 0 bases, and 19 bases separated the two germline ends. The germline CDR1 and CDR2 sequences are MNHEY and SMNVEV (reference sequence). CDR3 amino acids: CASSAPRGTSSTDTQYF. For the CDR3, the DNA is TGTGCCAGCAGCGCTCCCCGGGGAACCTCTAGCACAGATACGCAGTATTTT.

In DNA, the CDR3 is TGCGCCAGCAGCCAAGCTCAGGGCCTTGTCTATGGCTACACCTTC. This gives the protein CASSQAQGLVYGYTF. V usage is TRBV4-1 and J usage is TRBJ1-2; D possibly corresponds to TRBD1 (5 bases). The V and J ends lost 1 base and 4 bases respectively, with 13 bases between them. Germline CDR1 is MGHRA and CDR2 is YSYEKL. The CDR3 contains 15 residues.

The rearrangement links TRBV12-3 or TRBV12-4 to TRBJ2-7; 13 bases are shared with TRBD2. The CDR3 has 13 amino acids. The V gene end was trimmed by 10 bases and the J gene end by 5 bases; junction bases not matched to a gene: 5. Here the CDR3 DNA reads TGTGCCACCTCGGGACTAGCGGGACACGAGCAGTACTTC. This sequence encodes CATSGLAGHEQYF.

The rearrangement links TRBV9 to TRBJ2-3; 10 nucleotides line up with TRBD2. This CDR3 contains 15 residues. Germline V CDR1 and CDR2: SGDLS, YYNGEE. V lost 0 bases and J lost 3; bases outside the gene matches: 1. In DNA form, the CDR3 reads TGTGCCAGCAGCGTAGTGGGACTAGCGACAGATACGCAGTATTTT. Protein product: CASSVVGLATDTQYF.

The chain has TRBV7-6 and TRBJ2-7, with 7 nucleotides matching TRBD1. Germline assignment: CDR1 SGHVS and CDR2 FNYEAQ. The CDR3 runs 17 residues. V shed 4 bases and J 2 bases; nucleotides not matched to a gene: 14. The CDR3 nucleotides read TGTGCCAGCAGCTCAACGCTGACAGGGCCCTCACCCTACGAGCAGTACTTC. Encoded protein: CASSSTLTGPSPYEQYF. The whole variable domain, remainder taken from reference TRBV7-6 and TRBJ2-7, is GAGVSQSPRYKVTKRGQDVALRCDPISGHVSLYWYRQALGQGPEFLTYFNYEAQQDKSGLPNDRFSAERPEGSISTLTIQRTEQRDSAMYRCASSSTLTGPSPYEQYFGPGTRLTVT.

The chain joins TRBV27 to TRBJ2-3; TRBD2 agrees at 12 bases. CDR1 is MNHEY, CDR2 SMNVEV, per germline (reference sequence). This CDR3 has 15 amino acids. Trimming took 6 bases from V and 3 from J; bases not matched to a gene: 4. The CDR3 DNA sequence: TGTGCCAGCAGGCTAGCGGGAGGGCCGACAGATACGCAGTATTTT. This gives the protein CASRLAGGPTDTQYF.

The V and J genes are TRBV28 and TRBJ2-7, with TRBD2 matching over 8 bases. Germline trimming cut 4 bases from V and 4 bases from J; bases unmatched to any gene: 9. The CDR3 has 15 residues. Germline loops: CDR1 MDHEN, CDR2 SYDVKM. The CDR3 protein is CASSSLRVAGYEQYF. Written as DNA, the CDR3 is TGTGCCAGCAGTTCCCTAAGGGTAGCGGGATACGAGCAGTACTTC.

The V and J genes are TRBV5-1 and TRBJ2-2, with D perhaps matching TRBD1 (6 bases). CDR3 length: 16 residues. V dropped 0 bases and J dropped 6 bases, with 15 bases sitting between them. Per germline, CDR1 SGHRS and CDR2 YFSETQ. For the CDR3, the DNA is TGCGCCAGCAGCTTGGTTTTGGGGGCGCAACCCGGGGAGCTGTTTTTT. Its translation is CASSLVLGAQPGELFF.

The gene calls are TRBV4-1 and TRBJ2-7, with D perhaps matching TRBD2 (5 bases). This CDR3 has 17 residues. V lost 2 bases, J lost 2 bases, and 19 bases lay in between. The germline V gene has CDR1 MGHRA and CDR2 YSYEKL. The CDR3 is CASSQRIDPAGTYEQYF. CDR3 DNA sequence: TGCGCCAGCAGCCAACGAATCGACCCCGCGGGCACCTACGAGCAGTACTTC.

The chain combines TRBV6-5 with TRBJ1-2; 7 bases match TRBD1. The CDR3 spans 16 residues. In germline, CDR1 is MNHEY, CDR2 SVGAGI. V lost 0 bases and J lost 8; bases outside the gene matches: 12. CDR3 in amino acids: CASSYSGEGGAPGYTF. In DNA, the CDR3 is TGTGCCAGCAGTTACTCGGGGGAAGGGGGCGCGCCCGGCTACACCTTC.

The CDR3 nucleotides read TGTGCCACCAGTGATCCGGGACAGGGGAGCGGTGGCTACACCTTC. It codes for CATSDPGQGSGGYTF. The chain joins TRBV24-1 to TRBJ1-2; 10 bases align to TRBD1. The CDR3 covers 15 residues. The germline CDR1 and CDR2 sequences are KGHDR and SFDVKD. The V gene end was trimmed by 3 bases and the J gene end by 7 bases; junction bases not matched to a gene: 7.